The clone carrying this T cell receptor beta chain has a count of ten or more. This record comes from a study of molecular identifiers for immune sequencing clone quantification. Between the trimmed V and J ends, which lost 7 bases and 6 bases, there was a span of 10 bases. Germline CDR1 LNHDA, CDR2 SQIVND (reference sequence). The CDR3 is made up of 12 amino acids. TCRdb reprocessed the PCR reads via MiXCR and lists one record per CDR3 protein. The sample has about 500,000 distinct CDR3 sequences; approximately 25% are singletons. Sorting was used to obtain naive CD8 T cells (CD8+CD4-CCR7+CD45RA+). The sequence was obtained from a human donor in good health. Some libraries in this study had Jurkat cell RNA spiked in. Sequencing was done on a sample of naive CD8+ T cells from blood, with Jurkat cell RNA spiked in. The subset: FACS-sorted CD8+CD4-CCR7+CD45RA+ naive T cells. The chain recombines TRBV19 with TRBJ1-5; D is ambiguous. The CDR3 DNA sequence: TGTGCCAGTACCCCCAGCGGTCAGCCCCAGCATTTT. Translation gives CASTPSGQPQHF.